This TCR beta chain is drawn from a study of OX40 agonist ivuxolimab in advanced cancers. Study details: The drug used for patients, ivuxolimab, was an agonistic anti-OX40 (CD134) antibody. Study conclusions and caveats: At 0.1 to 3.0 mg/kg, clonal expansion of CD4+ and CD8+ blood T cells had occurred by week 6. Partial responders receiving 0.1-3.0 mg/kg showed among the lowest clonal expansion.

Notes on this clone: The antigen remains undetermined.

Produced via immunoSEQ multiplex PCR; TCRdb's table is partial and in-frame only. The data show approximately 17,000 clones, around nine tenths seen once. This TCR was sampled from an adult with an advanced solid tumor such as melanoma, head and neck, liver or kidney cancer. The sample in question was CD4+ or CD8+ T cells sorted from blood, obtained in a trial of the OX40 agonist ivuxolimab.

This CDR3 reads CASSQPGGGTNEKLFF. For the CDR3, the DNA is TGTGCCAGCAGCCAACCAGGGGGCGGCACTAATGAAAAACTGTTTTTT. The gene calls are TRBV14 and TRBJ1-4, with TRBD1 identical over 8 bases. The germline V gene encodes CDR1 SGHDN and CDR2 FVKESK. The trim removed 2 bases at V and 2 bases at J, leaving 4 bases unmatched. The CDR3 length is 16 residues.